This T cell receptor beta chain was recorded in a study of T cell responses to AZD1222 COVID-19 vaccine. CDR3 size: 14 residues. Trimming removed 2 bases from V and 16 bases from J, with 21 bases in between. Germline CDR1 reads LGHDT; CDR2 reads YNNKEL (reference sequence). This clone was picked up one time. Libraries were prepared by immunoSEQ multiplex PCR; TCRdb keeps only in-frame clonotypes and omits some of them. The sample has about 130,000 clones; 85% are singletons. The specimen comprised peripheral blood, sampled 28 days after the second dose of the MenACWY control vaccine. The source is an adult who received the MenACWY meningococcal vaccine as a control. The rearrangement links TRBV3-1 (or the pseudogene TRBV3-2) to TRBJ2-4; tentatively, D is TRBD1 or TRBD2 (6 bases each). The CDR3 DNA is TGTGCCAGCAGCCAACGTGCGGCGGGGACAAGGTTATACTTC. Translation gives CASSQRAAGTRLYF.